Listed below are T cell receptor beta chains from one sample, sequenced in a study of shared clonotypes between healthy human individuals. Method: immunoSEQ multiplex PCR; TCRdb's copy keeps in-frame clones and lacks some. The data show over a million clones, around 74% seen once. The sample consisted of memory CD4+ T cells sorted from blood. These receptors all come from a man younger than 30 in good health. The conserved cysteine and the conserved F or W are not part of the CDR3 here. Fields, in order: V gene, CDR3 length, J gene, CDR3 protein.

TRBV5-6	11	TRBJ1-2	ASSLGGLGGYT
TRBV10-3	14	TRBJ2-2	AISLSGGAFTGELF
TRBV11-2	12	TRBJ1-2	ASSYSTGVEGYT
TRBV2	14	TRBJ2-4	ASSEAAGRNKNIQY
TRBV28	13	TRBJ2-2	ASSPGTLNTGELF
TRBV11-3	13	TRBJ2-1	ASSYGPGRYNEQF
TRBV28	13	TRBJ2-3	ASSSPSGGADTQY
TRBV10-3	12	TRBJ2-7	AIRDSGLAGEQY
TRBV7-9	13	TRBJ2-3	ASSSGLGSTDTQY
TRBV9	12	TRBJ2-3	ASSVEASTDTQY
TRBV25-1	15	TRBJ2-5	ATNDRPTGRGRLAQY
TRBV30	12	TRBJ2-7	AWSAGQGRDEQY
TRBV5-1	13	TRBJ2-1	ASSYLAGGRNEQF
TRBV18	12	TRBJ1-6	ASSPGQGGSPLH
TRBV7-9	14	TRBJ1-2	ASSVLSGQHNYGYT
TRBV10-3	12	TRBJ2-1	AISPGTSNDEQF
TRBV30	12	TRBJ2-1	AWSLGGGYNEQF
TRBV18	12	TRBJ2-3	ASSLGQGQDTQY
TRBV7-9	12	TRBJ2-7	ASSSWTSGSEQY
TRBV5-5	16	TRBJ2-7	ASSSDRGGQGQPYEQY
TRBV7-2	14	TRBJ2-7	ASSSYFTERDYEQY
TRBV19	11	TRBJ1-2	ASSINSNYGYT
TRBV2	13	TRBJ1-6	ASSDGGVSNSPLH
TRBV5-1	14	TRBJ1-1	ASSEGQVMGGTEAF
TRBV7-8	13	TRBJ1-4	ASSFGEATNEKLF
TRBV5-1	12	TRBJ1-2	ASSPGDTNDGYT
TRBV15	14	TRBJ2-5	ATSREFSGGGETQY
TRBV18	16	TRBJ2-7	ASSPSMGSGRFSYEQY
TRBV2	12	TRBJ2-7	ASSGLASSYEQY
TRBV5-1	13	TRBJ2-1	ASSFVGAANNEQF
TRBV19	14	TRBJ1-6	ASSTGTARVNSPLH
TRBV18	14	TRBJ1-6	ASSRGPSTTNSPLH
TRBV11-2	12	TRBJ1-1	ASSLAGSNTEAF
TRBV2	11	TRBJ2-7	ASSDLGQRVQY
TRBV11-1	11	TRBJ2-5	ASSLGALGTQY
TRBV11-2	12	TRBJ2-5	ASSSRLAVETQY